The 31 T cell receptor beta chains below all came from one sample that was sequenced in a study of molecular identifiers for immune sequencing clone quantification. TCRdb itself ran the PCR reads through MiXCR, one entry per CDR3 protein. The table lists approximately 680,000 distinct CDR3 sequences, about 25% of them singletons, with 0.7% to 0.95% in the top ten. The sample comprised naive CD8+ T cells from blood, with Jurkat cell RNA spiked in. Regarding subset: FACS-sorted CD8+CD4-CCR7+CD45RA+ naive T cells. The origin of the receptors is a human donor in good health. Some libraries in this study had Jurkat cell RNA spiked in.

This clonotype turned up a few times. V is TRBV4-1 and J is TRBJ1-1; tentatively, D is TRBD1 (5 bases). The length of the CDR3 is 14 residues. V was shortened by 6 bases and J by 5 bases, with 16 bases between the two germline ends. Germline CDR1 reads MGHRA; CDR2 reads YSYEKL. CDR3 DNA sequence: TGCGCCAGCAGTCCGGGGCAGAGGTTTACTGAAGCTTTCTTT. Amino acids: CASSPGQRFTEAFF.

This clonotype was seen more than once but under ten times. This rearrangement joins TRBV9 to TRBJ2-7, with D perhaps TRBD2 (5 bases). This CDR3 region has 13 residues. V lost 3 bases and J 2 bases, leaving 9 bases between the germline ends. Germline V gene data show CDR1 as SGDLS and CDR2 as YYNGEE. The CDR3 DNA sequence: TGTGCCAGCAGCGCCGGGATTGCCTACGAGCAGTACTTC. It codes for CASSAGIAYEQYF.

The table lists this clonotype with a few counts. CDR3 DNA: TGTGCCTGGAGTCCTAATTTCTTGAATGAAGCTTTCTTT. Its translation: CAWSPNFLNEAFF. The chain links TRBV30 to TRBJ1-1; D not certain. Germline loops: CDR1 GTSNPN, CDR2 SVGIG (reference sequence). The CDR3 spans 13 residues. V lost 2 bases to trimming and J lost 7 bases, with 14 bases between them.

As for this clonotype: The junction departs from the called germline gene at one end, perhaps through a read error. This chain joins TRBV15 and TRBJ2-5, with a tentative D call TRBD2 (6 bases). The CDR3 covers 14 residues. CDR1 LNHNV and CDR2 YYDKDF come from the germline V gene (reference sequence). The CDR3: CATSLALYQETRYF. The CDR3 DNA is TGTGCCACCAGCCTAGCGTTATACCAAGAGACCCGGTACTTC.

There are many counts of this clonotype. This chain's CDR3 is CASSQEVEGYAEAFF. The CDR3 coding sequence is TGCGCCAGCAGCCAAGAGGTTGAAGGTTACGCTGAAGCTTTCTTT. The chain employs TRBV4-3 and TRBJ1-1; D unclear. The V gene lost 0 bases and the J gene lost 6 bases, with 14 bases spanning the gap. The CDR3 covers 15 residues. Per germline, CDR1 LGHNA and CDR2 YSLEER.

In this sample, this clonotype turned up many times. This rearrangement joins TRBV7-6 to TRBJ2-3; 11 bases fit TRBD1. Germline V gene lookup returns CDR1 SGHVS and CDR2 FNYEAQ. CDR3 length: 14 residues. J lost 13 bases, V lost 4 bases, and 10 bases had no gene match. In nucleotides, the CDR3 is TGTGCCAGCAGCTACAACCCTGGACAGGGGGCAGAGTATTTT. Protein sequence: CASSYNPGQGAEYF. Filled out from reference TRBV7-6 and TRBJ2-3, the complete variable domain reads GAGVSQSPRYKVTKRGQDVALRCDPISGHVSLYWYRQALGQGPEFLTYFNYEAQQDKSGLPNDRFSAERPEGSISTLTIQRTEQRDSAMYRCASSYNPGQGAEYFGPGTRLTVL.

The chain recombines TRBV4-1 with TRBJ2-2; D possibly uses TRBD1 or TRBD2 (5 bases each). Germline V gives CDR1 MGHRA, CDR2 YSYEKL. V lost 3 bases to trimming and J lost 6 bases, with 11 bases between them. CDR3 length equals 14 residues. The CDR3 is CASSHDGAAGELFF. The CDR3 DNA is TGCGCCAGCAGCCACGACGGGGCGGCCGGGGAGCTGTTTTTT.

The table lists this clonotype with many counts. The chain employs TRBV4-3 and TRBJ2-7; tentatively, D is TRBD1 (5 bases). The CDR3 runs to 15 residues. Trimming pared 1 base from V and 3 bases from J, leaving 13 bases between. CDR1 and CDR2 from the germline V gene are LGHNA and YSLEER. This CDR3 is CASSQAQGSHYEQYF. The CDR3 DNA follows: TGCGCCAGCAGCCAAGCCCAGGGCTCGCACTACGAGCAGTACTTC.

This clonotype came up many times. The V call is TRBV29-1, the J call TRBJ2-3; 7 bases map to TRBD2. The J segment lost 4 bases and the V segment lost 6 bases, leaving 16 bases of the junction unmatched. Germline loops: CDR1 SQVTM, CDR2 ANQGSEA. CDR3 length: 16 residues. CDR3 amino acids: CSVKNPPTSISDTQYF. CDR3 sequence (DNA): TGCAGCGTAAAAAACCCCCCGACTAGCATCTCAGATACGCAGTATTTT.

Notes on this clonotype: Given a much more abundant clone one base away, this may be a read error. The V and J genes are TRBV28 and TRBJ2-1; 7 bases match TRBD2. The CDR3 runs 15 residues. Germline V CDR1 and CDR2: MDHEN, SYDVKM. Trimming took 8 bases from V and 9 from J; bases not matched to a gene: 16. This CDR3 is CASAISPSGGGEQFF. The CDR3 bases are TGTGCCAGCGCCATTTCCCCTAGCGGAGGCGGTGAGCAGTTCTTC.

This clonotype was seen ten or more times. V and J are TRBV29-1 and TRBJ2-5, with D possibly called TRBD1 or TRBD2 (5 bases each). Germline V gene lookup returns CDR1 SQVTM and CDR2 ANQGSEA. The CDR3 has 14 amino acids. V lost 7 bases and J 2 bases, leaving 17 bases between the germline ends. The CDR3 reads CSALGTDKQETQYF. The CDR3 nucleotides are TGCAGCGCACTAGGGACCGATAAGCAAGAGACCCAGTACTTC.

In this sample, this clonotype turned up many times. This CDR3 reads CASSARLAALYNEQFF. The CDR3 DNA sequence: TGTGCCAGCAGCGCCCGACTAGCGGCCCTCTACAATGAGCAGTTCTTC. The chain recombines TRBV7-6 with TRBJ2-1, with 9 bases that match TRBD2. The CDR3 has 16 amino acids. CDR1 is SGHVS, CDR2 FNYEAQ, per germline. Trimming cost V 5 bases and J 3 bases; bases outside gene matches: 8.

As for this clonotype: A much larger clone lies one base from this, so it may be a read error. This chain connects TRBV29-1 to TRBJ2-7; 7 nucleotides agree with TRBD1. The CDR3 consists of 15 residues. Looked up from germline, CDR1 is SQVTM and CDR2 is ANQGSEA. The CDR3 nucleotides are TGCGGCGTTGTCCCTGGGTCGACAGGGAGCTACGAGCAGTACTTC. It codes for CGVVPGSTGSYEQYF.

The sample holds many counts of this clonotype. The CDR3 reads CASSEYETVSNQPQHF. The CDR3 coding sequence is TGTGCCAGCAGTGAATACGAGACCGTTAGCAATCAGCCCCAGCATTTT. This chain links TRBV2 with TRBJ1-5; no firm D call. V lost 2 bases and J lost 0, with 11 bases in between. This CDR3 has 16 amino acids. Germline V CDR1 and CDR2: SNHLY, FYNNEI.

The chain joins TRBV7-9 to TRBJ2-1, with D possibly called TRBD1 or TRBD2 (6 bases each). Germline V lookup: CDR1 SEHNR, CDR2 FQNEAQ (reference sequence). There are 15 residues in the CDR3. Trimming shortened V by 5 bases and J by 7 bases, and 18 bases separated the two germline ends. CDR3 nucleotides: TGTGCCAGCAGCCCTAGACCGGGGGCTTGGAATGAGCAGTTCTTC. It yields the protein CASSPRPGAWNEQFF.

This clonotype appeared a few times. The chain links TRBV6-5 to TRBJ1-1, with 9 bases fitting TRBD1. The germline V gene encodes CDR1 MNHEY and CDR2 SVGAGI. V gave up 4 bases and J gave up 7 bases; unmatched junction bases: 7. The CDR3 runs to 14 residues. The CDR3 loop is CASSLGQGINEAFF. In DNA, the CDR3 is TGTGCCAGCAGTTTAGGACAGGGGATAAATGAAGCTTTCTTT.

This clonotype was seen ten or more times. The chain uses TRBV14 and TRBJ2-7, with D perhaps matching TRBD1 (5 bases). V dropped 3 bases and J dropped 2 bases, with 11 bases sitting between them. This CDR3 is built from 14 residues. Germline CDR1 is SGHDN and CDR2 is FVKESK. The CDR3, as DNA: TGTGCCAGCAGCCACAGGGTTATTCCCTACGAGCAGTACTTC. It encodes CASSHRVIPYEQYF.

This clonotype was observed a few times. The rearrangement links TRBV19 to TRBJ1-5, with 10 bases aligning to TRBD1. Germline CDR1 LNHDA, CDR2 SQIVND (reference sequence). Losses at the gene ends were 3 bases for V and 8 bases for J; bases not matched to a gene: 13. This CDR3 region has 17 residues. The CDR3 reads CASSIGSGTGVLEPQHF. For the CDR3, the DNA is TGTGCCAGTAGTATTGGCTCCGGGACAGGGGTTTTAGAGCCCCAGCATTTT.

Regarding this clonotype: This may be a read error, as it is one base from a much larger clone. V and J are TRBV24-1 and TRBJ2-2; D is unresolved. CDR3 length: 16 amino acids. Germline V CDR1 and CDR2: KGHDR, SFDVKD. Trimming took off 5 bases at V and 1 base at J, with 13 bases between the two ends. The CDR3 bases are TGTGCCACCAGTGGCACAGACATCCTGAACACCGGGGAGCTGTTTTTT. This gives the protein CATSGTDILNTGELFF.

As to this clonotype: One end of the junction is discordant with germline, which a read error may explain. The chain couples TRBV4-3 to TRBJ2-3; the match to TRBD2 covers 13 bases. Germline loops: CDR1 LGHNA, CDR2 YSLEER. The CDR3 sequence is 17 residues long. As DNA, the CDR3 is TGCGCCGGCAGCCAAGAACTAGCGGGAGGGCCGCTAGATACGCAGTATTTT. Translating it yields CAGSQELAGGPLDTQYF.

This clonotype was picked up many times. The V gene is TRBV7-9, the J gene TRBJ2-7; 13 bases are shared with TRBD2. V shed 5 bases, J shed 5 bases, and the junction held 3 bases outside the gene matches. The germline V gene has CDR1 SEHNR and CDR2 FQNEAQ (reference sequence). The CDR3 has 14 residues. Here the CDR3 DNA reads TGTGCCAGCAGCGTGGGACTAGCGGGGAACGAGCAGTACTTC. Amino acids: CASSVGLAGNEQYF.

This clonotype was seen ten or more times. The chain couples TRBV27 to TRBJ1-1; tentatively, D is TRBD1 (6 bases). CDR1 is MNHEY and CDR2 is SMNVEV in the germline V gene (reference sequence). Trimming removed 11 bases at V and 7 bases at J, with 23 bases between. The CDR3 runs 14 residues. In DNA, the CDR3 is TGTGCCTTCCGTAACGACAGGAGTGTGCTTGAAGCTTTCTTT. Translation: CAFRNDRSVLEAFF.

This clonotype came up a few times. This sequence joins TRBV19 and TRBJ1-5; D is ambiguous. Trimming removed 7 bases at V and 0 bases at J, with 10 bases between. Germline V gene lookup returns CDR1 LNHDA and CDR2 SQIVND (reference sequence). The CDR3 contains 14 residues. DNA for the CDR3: TGTGCCAGTACGGCGGTCCTTAGCAATCAGCCCCAGCATTTT. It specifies CASTAVLSNQPQHF.

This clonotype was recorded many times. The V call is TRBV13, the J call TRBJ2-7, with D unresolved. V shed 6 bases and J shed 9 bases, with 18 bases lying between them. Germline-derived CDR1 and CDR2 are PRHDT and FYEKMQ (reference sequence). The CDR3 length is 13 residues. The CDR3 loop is CASSLLREVPQYF. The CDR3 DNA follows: TGTGCCAGCAGTTTGCTAAGAGAAGTCCCGCAGTACTTC. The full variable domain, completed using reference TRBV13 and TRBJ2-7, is AAGVIQSPRHLIKEKRETATLKCYPIPRHDTVYWYQQGPGQDPQFLISFYEKMQSDKGSIPDRFSAQQFSDYHSELNMSSLELGDSALYFCASSLLREVPQYFGPGTRLTVT.

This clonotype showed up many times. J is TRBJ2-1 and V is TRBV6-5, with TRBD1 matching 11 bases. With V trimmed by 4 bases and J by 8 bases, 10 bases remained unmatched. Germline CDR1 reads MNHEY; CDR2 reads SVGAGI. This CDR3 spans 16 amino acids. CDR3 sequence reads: CASSFSPGQGVDEQFF. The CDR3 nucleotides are TGTGCCAGCAGTTTCAGCCCGGGACAGGGGGTTGATGAGCAGTTCTTC.

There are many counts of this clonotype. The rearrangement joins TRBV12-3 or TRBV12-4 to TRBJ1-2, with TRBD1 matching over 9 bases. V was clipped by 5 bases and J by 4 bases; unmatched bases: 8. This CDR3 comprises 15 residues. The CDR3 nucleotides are TGTGCCAGCAGTCCCGGGACAGGGTGGACCTATGGCTACACCTTC. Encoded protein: CASSPGTGWTYGYTF.

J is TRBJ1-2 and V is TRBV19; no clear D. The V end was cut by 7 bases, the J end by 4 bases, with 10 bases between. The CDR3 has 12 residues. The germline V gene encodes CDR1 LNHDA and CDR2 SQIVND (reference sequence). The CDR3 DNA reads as TGTGCCAGTACCGCGACTGCCTATGGCTACACCTTC. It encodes CASTATAYGYTF.

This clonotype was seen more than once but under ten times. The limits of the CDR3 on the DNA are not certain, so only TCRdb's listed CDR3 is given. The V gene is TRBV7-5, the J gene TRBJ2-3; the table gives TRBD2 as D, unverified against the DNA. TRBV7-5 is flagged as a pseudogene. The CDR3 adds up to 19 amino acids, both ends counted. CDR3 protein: CISVPEASTSGKGTDTQYF.

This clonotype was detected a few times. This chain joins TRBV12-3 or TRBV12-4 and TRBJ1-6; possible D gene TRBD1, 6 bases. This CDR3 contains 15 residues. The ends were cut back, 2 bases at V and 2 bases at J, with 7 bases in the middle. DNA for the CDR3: TGTGCCAGCAGTTTACAGGGGACCTATAATTCACCCCTCCACTTT. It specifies CASSLQGTYNSPLHF.

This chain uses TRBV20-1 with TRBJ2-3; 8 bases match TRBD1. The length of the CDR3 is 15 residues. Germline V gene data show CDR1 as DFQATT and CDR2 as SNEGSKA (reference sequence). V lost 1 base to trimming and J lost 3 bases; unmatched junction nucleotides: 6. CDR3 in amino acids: CSARGWTGKTDTQYF. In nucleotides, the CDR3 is TGCAGTGCTAGAGGTTGGACAGGGAAAACAGATACGCAGTATTTT.

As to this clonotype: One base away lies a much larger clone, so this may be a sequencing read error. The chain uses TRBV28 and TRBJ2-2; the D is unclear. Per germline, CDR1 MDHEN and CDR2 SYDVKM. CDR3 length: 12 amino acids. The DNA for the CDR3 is TGTGCCAGTCGGTTGAACACCGCGGAGCTGTTTTTT. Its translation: CASRLNTAELFF.